These T cell receptor beta chains were read from a single sample in a study of blood T cells in healthy people across ages. TCRdb processed the 5' RACE reads anew with MiXCR; each CDR3 protein has one entry. The table has some 1.6 million distinct CDR3 sequences, about 31% seen once. The source material was blood. Receptors were obtained from a woman in her twenties or thirties in good health. The CDR3 runs from the conserved cysteine through the conserved F or W. A D gene is named only where the DNA matches it firmly. Size is stated for part of the rows, as once, few or many counts, or as a class when the clone is expanded.

>TRBD2|TRBJ2-3|NA|TRBV20-1
TGCAGTGCTCTTCCTAGCGGGGGGGCGTTTGGCACGCAGTATTTT
CSALPSGGAFGTQYF
>TRBD2|TRBJ2-1|NA|TRBV11-2
TGTGCCAGCAGCTTAATAGCGGGAGGGATTTACAATGAGCAGTTCTTC
CASSLIAGGIYNEQFF
>NA|TRBJ2-3|many|TRBV7-8
TGTGCCAGCAGCTTCGAGGGGGTCGGCGATACGCAGTATTTT
CASSFEGVGDTQYF
>NA|TRBJ2-2|NA|TRBV18
TGTGCCGGCACGAGGAGGGGGAGTGACACCGGGGAGCTGTTTTTT
CAGTRRGSDTGELFF
>NA|TRBJ2-7|few|TRBV4-1
TGCGCCAGCAGCCAAGGGGCAGGGTTCTACGAGCAGTACTTC
CASSQGAGFYEQYF
>NA|TRBJ1-2|NA|TRBV19
TGTGCCAGTAGTATATCACATGGTCGCTACACCTTC
CASSISHGRYTF
>TRBD1|TRBJ1-2|NA|TRBV5-5
TGTGCCAGCAGCTTGGACGGCAGGGGACAGCCCAATACTAACTATGGCTACACCTTC
CASSLDGRGQPNTNYGYTF
>NA|TRBJ2-7|NA|TRBV18
TGTGCCAGCTCAACCCAGGACACCACCTACGAGCAGTACTTC
CASSTQDTTYEQYF
>TRBD2|TRBJ2-5|NA|TRBV5-6
TGTGCCAGCAGCCAGACTAGCGGGGGCTTCGGGCAGTACTTC
CASSQTSGGFGQYF
>NA|TRBJ2-1|NA|TRBV6-5
TGTGCCAGCAGTCCCTGGGACCAAAGCTATATTGAGCAGTTCTTC
CASSPWDQSYIEQFF
>TRBD2|TRBJ2-3|NA|TRBV13
TGTGCCAGCAGCTTAGTCCTAGCGGGAATAGATACGCAGTATTTT
CASSLVLAGIDTQYF
>NA|TRBJ2-5|few|TRBV7-9
TGTGCCAGTTCTCGGCACCAAGAGACCCAGTACTTC
CASSRHQETQYF
>TRBD2|TRBJ2-3|NA|TRBV28
TGTGCCAGCAGTTTAGGTGGTAGCGGGAGGGCGACAGATACGCAGTATTTT
CASSLGGSGRATDTQYF
>NA|TRBJ2-7|NA|TRBV5-1
TGCGCCAGCAGCTGGGTTGCGGGGAACAACGAGCAGTACTTC
CASSWVAGNNEQYF
>NA|TRBJ2-6|NA|TRBV12-3/TRBV12-4
TGTGCCAGCAGTTTACGGGGCTATGGGGCCAACGTCCTGACTTTC
CASSLRGYGANVLTF
>TRBD1|TRBJ2-1|NA|TRBV5-1
TGCGCCAGCAGCCAGCGCAGGGGGCAGGCGCCATACAATGAGCAGTTCTTC
CASSQRRGQAPYNEQFF
>TRBD1|TRBJ1-2|NA|TRBV3-1
TGTGCCAGCAGCCAAGGTTTTCGTCGGGACAGGGATCGATATGGCTACACCTTC
CASSQGFRRDRDRYGYTF
>NA|TRBJ1-2|many|TRBV7-9
TGTGCCAGCGGACAACCGAACTATGGCTACACCTTC
CASGQPNYGYTF
>TRBD1|TRBJ2-5|NA|TRBV5-8
TGTGCCAGCAGCTATGACCGACAGGGCCCACAAGAGACCCAGTACTTC
CASSYDRQGPQETQYF
>NA|TRBJ1-4|many|TRBV20-1
TGCAGTGCTAGAGATCGGGGGGGCGTCGGTGAAAAACTGTTTTTT
CSARDRGGVGEKLFF
>NA|TRBJ2-7|many|TRBV4-2
TGTGCCAGCAGTCACTCTCCAGGGTTCGAGCAGTACTTC
CASSHSPGFEQYF
>NA|TRBJ2-1|few|TRBV20-1
TGCAGTGCTAGAGATTGGCCAGAGCAGTTCTTC
CSARDWPEQFF
>NA|TRBJ2-1|NA|TRBV12-3/TRBV12-4
TGTGCCAGCAGTCTCACTAGCCCGGGAGAGGAACTAAATGAGCAGTTCTTC
CASSLTSPGEELNEQFF
>NA|TRBJ2-2|few|TRBV29-1
TGCAGCTGCGGTGGGGCAACCGGGGAGCTGTTTTTT
CSCGGATGELFF
>NA|TRBJ2-7|NA|TRBV20-1
TGCAGTGCTAGACCAAGGGATCTCCACGAGCAGTACTTC
CSARPRDLHEQYF
>NA|TRBJ2-6|NA|TRBV5-1
TGCGCCAGCAGCTTGGGGGCAGGCCCCAACTCTGGGGCCAACGTCCTGACTTTC
CASSLGAGPNSGANVLTF
>NA|TRBJ2-1|NA|TRBV20-1
TGCAGTGCTAGGAAGGCGGGCCGGTATAATGAGCAGTTCTTC
CSARKAGRYNEQFF
>TRBD2|TRBJ2-5|many|TRBV28
TGTGCCAGCAGTTTGCTGAATGCCCGGAGACTAGCGGGAGGCCAACCCCAGTACTTC
CASSLLNARRLAGGQPQYF
>NA|TRBJ1-6|many|TRBV7-9
TGTGCCAGCAGCTCCTGGACTGATTCACCCCTCCACTTT
CASSSWTDSPLHF
>NA|TRBJ2-7|few|TRBV6-1
TGTGCCAGCAGTGCGGACCGCTCTGGCTACGAGCAGTACTTC
CASSADRSGYEQYF
>NA|TRBJ2-1|NA|TRBV20-1
TGCAGTGCCAAACTTGGAGAATATAGCGGAAACTACAATGAGCAGTTCTTC
CSAKLGEYSGNYNEQFF
>NA|TRBJ1-2|NA|TRBV6-1
TGTGCCAGCAGTGACCTGTGGGGGGGGGATGTTGACTATGGCTACACCTTC
CASSDLWGGDVDYGYTF
>NA|TRBJ2-7|few|TRBV20-1
TGCAGTGCTTTGACAGGCGCCTACGAGCAGTACTTC
CSALTGAYEQYF
>NA|TRBJ2-2|few|TRBV27
TGTGCCATGGGACGGCCCGACGCGGACACCGGGGAGCTGTTTTTT
CAMGRPDADTGELFF
>NA|TRBJ2-3|NA|TRBV2
TGTGCCAGCAGGGGTGGGGGCGGATATACGCAGTATTTT
CASRGGGGYTQYF
>NA|TRBJ2-3|many|TRBV9
TGTGCCAGCACCAGATCAGGTCCTAGCACAGATACGCAGTATTTT
CASTRSGPSTDTQYF
>NA|TRBJ2-3|many|TRBV27
TGTGCCAGCAGTTTCGGGAGATCGGATACGCAGTATTTT
CASSFGRSDTQYF
>NA|TRBJ2-1|NA|TRBV20-1
TGCAGTGCTATTGACCGAATATCCTACAATGAGCAGTTCTTC
CSAIDRISYNEQFF
>TRBD2|TRBJ2-3|NA|TRBV12-3/TRBV12-4
TGTGCCAGCAGTCTTTCCGGGACTAGCGCCTCAGATACGCAGTATTTT
CASSLSGTSASDTQYF
>TRBD1|TRBJ1-1|few|TRBV6-6
TGTGCCAGCAGTTACTCGCCAGGGGGCAGCGCTGAAGCTTTCTTT
CASSYSPGGSAEAFF
>NA|TRBJ2-1|NA|TRBV11-2
TGTGCCAGCAGCTTAGTAAGGTTAGGAGCCTACAATGAGCAGTTCTTC
CASSLVRLGAYNEQFF